One sample yielded the 11 T cell receptor beta chains listed below, sequenced in a study of cytomegalovirus exposure and HLA in healthy donors. The PCR employed 60 Vbeta primers together with 13 Jbeta primers. The data were produced by immunoSEQ multiplex PCR, yet TCRdb's version contains in-frame clones alone and is incomplete. The data hold around 160,000 clones, with roughly 80% observed a single time. The sequenced material came from PBMCs. Every receptor here comes from a male donor in good health and CMV-seropositive.

This chain links TRBV6-5 with TRBJ1-2; perhaps TRBD1 as D (6 bases). This CDR3 has 13 amino acids. Trimming removed 5 bases at V and 5 bases at J, with 12 bases between. From germline, CDR1 is MNHEY and CDR2 SVGAGI. DNA for the CDR3: TGTGCCAGCAGTGGAGACAGGTCTTATGGCTACACCTTC. Protein product: CASSGDRSYGYTF.

The V and J genes are TRBV5-1 and TRBJ1-1, with a possible D match to TRBD1 (6 bases). The CDR3 length is 14 residues. CDR1 and CDR2 from the germline V gene are SGHRS and YFSETQ. Deletions cut 6 bases from V and 2 bases from J, with 14 bases between. As DNA, the CDR3 is TGCGCCAGCACCACCCAGGGGTTCAACACTGAAGCTTTCTTT. Translation gives CASTTQGFNTEAFF. The whole variable domain, filled in from reference TRBV5-1 and TRBJ1-1, reads KAGVTQTPRYLIKTRGQQVTLSCSPISGHRSVSWYQQTPGQGLQFLFEYFSETQRNKGNFPGRFSGRQFSNSRSEMNVSTLELGDSALYLCASTTQGFNTEAFFGQGTRLTVV.

The table lists this clone with a count of one. This chain connects TRBV5-1 to TRBJ1-3, with a tentative D call TRBD1 (5 bases). In germline, CDR1 is SGHRS, CDR2 YFSETQ. This CDR3 is 16 amino acids long. V dropped 0 bases and J dropped 4 bases, with 14 bases sitting between them. CDR3 in amino acids: CASSLDPTATGNTIYF. In DNA, the CDR3 is TGCGCCAGCAGCTTGGATCCGACAGCCACGGGAAACACCATATATTTT.

This clone was detected once. The chain uses TRBV5-1 and TRBJ2-5, with 9 bases lining up with TRBD2. The CDR3 runs to 16 residues. The V and J ends lost 2 bases and 5 bases, in that order; junction bases with no gene match: 10. From germline, CDR1 is SGHRS and CDR2 YFSETQ. DNA for the CDR3: TGCGCCAGCAGCTTCTCCCTCCTAGCGGGGCGGGAGACCCAGTACTTC. Encoded protein: CASSFSLLAGRETQYF. Together with reference TRBV5-1 and TRBJ2-5, the CDR3 gives the full variable domain: KAGVTQTPRYLIKTRGQQVTLSCSPISGHRSVSWYQQTPGQGLQFLFEYFSETQRNKGNFPGRFSGRQFSNSRSEMNVSTLELGDSALYLCASSFSLLAGRETQYFGPGTRLLVL.

This clone was counted only a few times. This rearrangement joins TRBV28 to TRBJ1-4; D not certain. The V end lost 3 bases, the J end lost 7 bases, and 6 bases lay between the germline ends. Germline-derived CDR1 and CDR2 are MDHEN and SYDVKM. This CDR3 comprises 12 residues. CDR3 bases: TGTGCCAGCAGTTTGGGGAGTGAAAAACTGTTTTTT. Translation gives CASSLGSEKLFF.

The chain joins TRBV27 to TRBJ2-7, with 8 positions matching TRBD1. Germline CDR1 is MNHEY and CDR2 is SMNVEV (reference sequence). The CDR3 length is 14 residues. Germline trimming cut 5 bases from V and 2 bases from J; bases unmatched to any gene: 5. CDR3 protein: CASSTWTGTYEQYF. In nucleotides, the CDR3 is TGTGCCAGCAGTACCTGGACAGGGACCTACGAGCAGTACTTC.

The chain joins TRBV6-5 to TRBJ2-3; tentatively, D is TRBD1 (6 bases). The CDR3 has 13 residues. The V end was cut by 6 bases, the J end by 7 bases, with 14 bases between. CDR1 and CDR2 from the germline V gene are MNHEY and SVGAGI. The CDR3, as DNA: TGTGCCAGCAGACGAGGACAGCGGAATACGCAGTATTTT. Translating it yields CASRRGQRNTQYF.

The chain is built from TRBV30 and TRBJ2-7; the match to TRBD2 covers 10 bases. V gave up 7 bases and J gave up 2 bases; unmatched junction bases: 2. CDR1 is GTSNPN, CDR2 SVGIG, per germline (reference sequence). This CDR3 comprises 12 residues. Here the CDR3 reads CASSGGTYEQYF. The CDR3 bases are TGTGCCTCTAGCGGGGGCACCTACGAGCAGTACTTC.

The chain recombines TRBV5-1 with TRBJ1-1, with D maybe TRBD1 (6 bases). This CDR3 contains 15 residues. Germline V lookup: CDR1 SGHRS, CDR2 YFSETQ. Trimming cost V 4 bases and J 0 bases, with 13 bases left between them. The CDR3 loop reads CASSLTGSMNTEAFF. CDR3 DNA: TGCGCCAGCAGCCTCACAGGGAGTATGAACACTGAAGCTTTCTTT.

The chain is built from TRBV2 and TRBJ1-2; the match to TRBD1 covers 7 bases. This CDR3 is 14 amino acids long. The V gene end was trimmed by 1 base and the J gene end by 6 bases; junction bases not matched to a gene: 5. Germline V lookup: CDR1 SNHLY, CDR2 FYNNEI. The CDR3 sequence is CASSEEVTGNGYTF. DNA for the CDR3: TGTGCCAGCAGTGAAGAAGTGACAGGGAATGGCTACACCTTC.

This chain connects TRBV6-5 to TRBJ2-7; possibly TRBD1 for D (5 bases). The CDR3 runs to 13 residues. Germline CDR1 reads MNHEY; CDR2 reads SVGAGI. Trimming cost V 5 bases and J 4 bases, with 12 bases left between them. The CDR3 here is CASSLLRGYEQYF. As DNA, the CDR3 is TGTGCCAGCAGTCTCCTAAGGGGATACGAGCAGTACTTC.